A selection of T cell receptor beta chains follows, all from one sample in a study of T cells in Graves' hyperthyroidism and ophthalmopathy. MiXCR was run by TCRdb on the multiplex PCR reads, yielding one entry per CDR3 protein. The repertoire holds over 500,000 distinct CDR3 sequences, with roughly a sixth as singletons. Sequenced sample: blood. These receptors were taken from a woman in her late teens or twenties with Graves' ophthalmopathy. Each CDR3 is given with its conserved first and last residue. Fields, in order: V gene, J gene, clone size, D gene, CDR3 protein, CDR3 DNA. D genes are given only for firm matches. Clone size is not always given. Where it is, it says once, few, many or a class for expanded clones.

TRBV5-1	TRBJ1-6	.	.	CASSLAGPNNSPLHF	TGCGCCAGCAGCTTGGCCGGGCCAAATAATTCACCCCTCCACTTT
TRBV12-3/TRBV12-4	TRBJ1-5	.	TRBD1	CASSFPGTGAGNQPQHF	TGTGCCAGCAGTTTCCCCGGGACAGGGGCGGGCAATCAGCCCCAGCATTTT
TRBV2	TRBJ2-2	many	.	CASSERFGGKKSLGELFF	TGTGCCAGCAGTGAACGATTCGGGGGAAAGAAGTCGTTGGGGGAGCTGTTTTTT
TRBV3-1	TRBJ1-1	many	.	CASSRWDNSNTEAFF	TGTGCCAGCAGCCGCTGGGACAACTCGAACACTGAAGCTTTCTTT
TRBV5-1	TRBJ2-3	many	.	CASRQDGDEDTQYF	TGCGCCAGCAGGCAGGACGGAGACGAAGATACGCAGTATTTT
TRBV5-1	TRBJ1-5	many	.	CASSLGSGNQPQHF	TGTGCCAGCAGTTTAGGGTCGGGCAATCAGCCCCAGCATTTT
TRBV5-8	TRBJ2-7	.	.	CASSRVSSYEQYF	TGTGCCAGCAGTCGGGTTAGCTCCTACGAGCAGTACTTC
TRBV5-6	TRBJ2-1	.	TRBD2	CASSLGGGSDNEQFF	TGTGCCAGCAGCTTGGGCGGGGGGTCCGACAATGAGCAGTTCTTC
TRBV6-1	TRBJ1-5	few	TRBD1	CASSRDRLTPNQPQHF	TGTGCCAGCAGTCGGGACAGGCTAACACCCAATCAGCCCCAGCATTTT
TRBV11-2	TRBJ2-3	many	.	CASSLDGASTDTQYF	TGTGCCAGCAGCTTAGATGGGGCTAGCACAGATACGCAGTATTTT
TRBV5-1	TRBJ2-7	.	TRBD1	CASSFPSGGYEQYF	TGCGCCAGCAGCTTCCCTTCAGGGGGCTACGAGCAGTACTTC
TRBV6-1	TRBJ1-5	.	.	CASSDYRSNQPQHF	TGTGCCAGCAGTGACTACCGGAGCAATCAGCCCCAGCATTTT
TRBV6-1	TRBJ1-2	many	.	CASSLSTGNYGYTF	TGTGCCAGCAGCCTCTCTACAGGCAACTATGGCTACACCTTC
TRBV28	TRBJ1-6	.	TRBD1	CASRPRGGPGSPLHF	TGTGCCAGTAGACCCAGGGGGGGGCCGGGTTCACCCCTCCACTTT
TRBV24-1	TRBJ1-2	.	.	CATSDTGRAYGYTF	TGTGCCACCAGTGATACCGGGAGAGCCTATGGCTACACCTTC
TRBV20-1	TRBJ1-1	many	.	CSARRQLNTEAFF	TGCAGTGCTAGAAGGCAATTGAACACTGAAGCTTTCTTT
TRBV27	TRBJ2-7	many	TRBD1	CASSLGAGGGGEQYF	TGTGCCAGCAGTTTGGGGGCAGGGGGCGGTGGGGAGCAGTACTTC
TRBV29-1	TRBJ2-1	few	.	CSVVGRSSYNEQFF	TGCAGCGTTGTTGGCAGGAGCTCCTACAATGAGCAGTTCTTC
TRBV7-9	TRBJ2-3	.	TRBD2	CASSLPPGTSGSADTQYF	TGTGCCAGCAGCCTACCCCCCGGGACTAGCGGGAGTGCAGATACGCAGTATTTT
TRBV7-2	TRBJ2-1	few	TRBD2	CASSLLLAGGPGNEQFF	TGTGCCAGCAGCTTACTACTAGCGGGAGGGCCGGGCAATGAGCAGTTCTTC
TRBV6-1	TRBJ1-1	many	TRBD1	CASRSGQYTEAFF	TGTGCCAGCAGGTCGGGACAGTACACTGAAGCTTTCTTT
TRBV7-2	TRBJ2-7	.	TRBD1	CASSLVSGQGPYWVEQYF	TGTGCCAGCAGCTTAGTTTCGGGACAGGGGCCCTATTGGGTCGAGCAGTACTTC
TRBV20-1	TRBJ1-4	.	.	CSAPPGTSEKLFF	TGCAGTGCTCCCCCCGGGACTTCCGAAAAACTGTTTTTT
TRBV19	TRBJ2-5	.	.	CASSMGRGGETQYF	TGTGCCAGTAGTATGGGCAGGGGTGGGGAGACCCAGTACTTC
TRBV4-1	TRBJ2-3	few	TRBD1	CASSHLTGTDTQYF	TGCGCCAGCAGCCACCTGACAGGGACAGATACGCAGTATTTT
TRBV5-1	TRBJ2-1	many	TRBD2	CASSLEIAGGPDEQFF	TGCGCCAGCAGCTTGGAGATCGCGGGAGGACCGGATGAGCAGTTCTTC
TRBV5-6	TRBJ1-1	many	TRBD1	CASSLGDREVAEAFF	TGTGCCAGCAGCTTAGGAGACAGGGAGGTCGCTGAAGCTTTCTTT
TRBV6-1	TRBJ2-7	many	TRBD1	CASSTKRGPYEQYF	TGTGCCAGCAGTACTAAGAGGGGGCCCTACGAGCAGTACTTC
TRBV5-1	TRBJ2-1	many	TRBD2	CASSLAGGSSEQFF	TGCGCCAGCAGCTTGGCCGGGGGGTCATCTGAGCAGTTCTTC
TRBV12-3/TRBV12-4	TRBJ2-5	many	.	CASSFRGDGQETQYF	TGTGCCAGCAGTTTCCGCGGGGACGGACAAGAGACCCAGTACTTC
TRBV6-1	TRBJ2-3	many	TRBD1	CASRLNRDRSTDTQYF	TGTGCCAGCAGATTGAACCGGGACAGGAGCACAGATACGCAGTATTTT
TRBV19	TRBJ2-7	.	TRBD1	CASSNIWDRNYEQYF	TGTGCCAGTAGTAATATCTGGGACAGGAACTACGAGCAGTACTTC
TRBV11-2	TRBJ2-7	many	.	CASSLEQGRYEQYF	TGTGCCAGCAGCTTAGAACAGGGCCGATACGAGCAGTACTTC
TRBV7-8	TRBJ1-1	.	.	CASSLKTTYSNTEAFF	TGTGCCAGCAGCTTAAAAACCACATACTCGAACACTGAAGCTTTCTTT
TRBV20-1	TRBJ1-2	few	.	CSARDSRTVYGYTF	TGCAGTGCTAGAGATTCTCGGACAGTCTATGGCTACACCTTC
TRBV20-1	TRBJ2-1	.	TRBD2	CSARGGDSGGYASSYNEQFF	TGCAGTGCTAGAGGCGGGGATAGCGGGGGCTACGCGAGCTCCTACAATGAGCAGTTCTTC
TRBV15	TRBJ2-7	.	.	CATSTGTSLSYEQYF	TGTGCCACCAGCACTGGGACTTCTCTCTCCTACGAGCAGTACTTC
TRBV7-9	TRBJ2-1	.	.	CASSLVSLARSGDEQFF	TGTGCCAGCAGCTTAGTCTCTCTGGCCAGATCTGGGGATGAGCAGTTCTTC
TRBV27	TRBJ2-1	.	TRBD2	CASSFGGSNEQFF	TGTGCCAGCAGTTTCGGCGGGAGCAATGAGCAGTTCTTC
TRBV20-1	TRBJ2-7	few	.	CSARRGVGYEQYF	TGCAGTGCCCGGAGAGGTGTCGGGTACGAGCAGTACTTC
TRBV5-1	TRBJ2-1	many	.	CASSLVLYNEQFF	TGCGCCAGCAGCTTGGTACTCTACAATGAGCAGTTCTTC
TRBV3-1	TRBJ1-2	.	.	CASSQDPRGSGINYGYTF	TGTGCCAGCAGCCAAGATCCGAGGGGAAGTGGGATTAACTATGGCTACACCTTC
TRBV9	TRBJ2-1	few	.	CASSVGASDYNEQFF	TGTGCCAGCAGCGTAGGAGCGAGTGACTACAATGAGCAGTTCTTC
TRBV27	TRBJ2-3	many	TRBD1	CASSNTGTGRLAQYF	TGTGCCAGCAGTAACACCGGGACAGGGCGTCTGGCGCAGTATTTT
TRBV7-9	TRBJ1-5	.	.	CASSSSTGLQPQHF	TGTGCCAGCAGCTCATCGACAGGATTGCAGCCCCAGCATTTT
TRBV5-1	TRBJ1-2	few	TRBD1	CASSPTPGQGLGYTF	TGCGCCAGCAGCCCTACTCCGGGACAGGGGCTCGGCTACACCTTC